This entry features one T cell receptor (beta chain) sequence. Its antigen is unknown. This specimen comes from a study of OX40 agonist ivuxolimab in advanced cancers. In the study overall: Three patients had partial responses: one hepatocellular carcinoma, two cutaneous melanoma.

This CDR3 is 19 amino acids long. Germline CDR1 is SEHNR and CDR2 is FQNEAQ (reference sequence). Trimming removed 1 base from V and 1 base from J, with 17 bases in between. Generated by immunoSEQ multiplex PCR, the TCRdb table keeps only in-frame clones and is missing some. The sample lists fewer than 11,000 clones, 76% occurring once. Overall study results and limits: Dose levels from 0.1 to 3.0 mg/kg saw CD4+ and CD8+ blood T cells expand clonally by week 6. A proportion of nonresponders additionally exhibited low normalized T-cell clonal expansion.

The TCR comes from an adult with an advanced solid tumor such as melanoma, head and neck, liver or kidney cancer. The gene calls are TRBV7-9 and TRBJ2-6; weak D call: TRBD1 (5 bases). This material consisted of CD4+ or CD8+ T cells sorted from blood, taken in a trial of the OX40 agonist ivuxolimab. CDR3 in DNA: TGTGCCAGCAGCTTAGATCAGGGTGAGAGAGGTTCTGGGGCCAACGTCCTGACTTTC. The encoded protein is CASSLDQGERGSGANVLTF.